Included here is one T cell receptor beta chain sequence, with context. Its antigen is not known. The data originate from a study of OX40 agonist ivuxolimab in advanced cancers. Overall study context: Ivuxolimab, an agonist antibody against OX40 (CD134), was given to patients. Study-wide results and limits: Nonresponders included some who also had low normalized T-cell clonal expansion.

V lost 2 bases and J lost 2; bases outside the gene matches: 14. The CDR3 contains 18 residues. Germline V gives CDR1 SGHRS, CDR2 YFSETQ. Profiled with immunoSEQ multiplex PCR; TCRdb holds only in-frame clones, not every one. The sample lists 45,000 to 65,000 clones; around nine tenths were seen once. V and J are TRBV5-1 and TRBJ1-1; 8 bases align to TRBD1. Here the sequenced sample was CD4+ or CD8+ T cells sorted from blood, taken in a trial of the OX40 agonist ivuxolimab. The clonotype was recovered from an adult with an advanced solid tumor such as melanoma, head and neck, liver or kidney cancer. CDR3 nucleotides: TGCGCCAGCAGCTTAACGCCCTTATACAGGGGGACTAACACTGAAGCTTTCTTT. It is translated as CASSLTPLYRGTNTEAFF. The entire variable domain, with the rest obtained from reference TRBV5-1 and TRBJ1-1, is as follows: KAGVTQTPRYLIKTRGQQVTLSCSPISGHRSVSWYQQTPGQGLQFLFEYFSETQRNKGNFPGRFSGRQFSNSRSEMNVSTLELGDSALYLCASSLTPLYRGTNTEAFFGQGTRLTVV.